Listed below are T cell receptor beta chains from one sample, sequenced in a study of blood T cell repertoires in COVID-19. The repertoire was sequenced with immunoSEQ multiplex PCR; TCRdb's copy has only in-frame clones and lacks some. This repertoire shows roughly 260,000 clones, about nine tenths found once; its top ten account for roughly 2%. Source material: peripheral blood. These receptors were taken from a woman between 45 and 65 years old who had recovered from COVID-19. CDR3s include the opening cysteine and the closing phenylalanine or tryptophan. D genes are given only for firm matches. Only some rows state a clone size, as once, few, many or a class for expanded clones.

V	J	D	size	DNA	CDR3
TRBV2	TRBJ2-5	-	-	TGTGCCAGCAGTCAGGGCGGGGAAGAGACCCAGTACTTC	CASSQGGEETQYF
TRBV24-1	TRBJ1-3	-	-	TGTGCCACCAGTGATTCAGGCTCTGGAAACACCATATATTTT	CATSDSGSGNTIYF
TRBV11-3	TRBJ1-1	-	-	TGTGCCAGCAGTTTAACCGTGAGCACTGAAGCTTTCTTT	CASSLTVSTEAFF
TRBV2	TRBJ2-1	-	-	TGTGCCAGCAGTGAATCCCTAGCAGTCTACAATGAGCAGTTCTTC	CASSESLAVYNEQFF
TRBV6-5	TRBJ2-5	-	-	TGTGCCAGCAGTTCGTTCGGGGGGCGACAAGAGACCCAGTACTTC	CASSSFGGRQETQYF
TRBV4-2	TRBJ1-1	-	-	TGTGCCAGCAGCCAGACGGACAGCTGGAACACTGAAGCTTTCTTT	CASSQTDSWNTEAFF
TRBV7-2	TRBJ1-4	TRBD1	-	TGTGCCAGCAGCTTAGGAAACAGGGGGCGGACTAATGAAAAACTGTTTTTT	CASSLGNRGRTNEKLFF
TRBV6-2/TRBV6-3	TRBJ2-6	TRBD1	-	TGTGCCAGCAGTTTCGGACAGGGGCGATTCGGGGCCAACGTCCTGACTTTC	CASSFGQGRFGANVLTF
TRBV15	TRBJ1-2	-	-	TGTGCCACCAACTCCGGGACACGAACCCACTATGGCTACACCTTC	CATNSGTRTHYGYTF
TRBV25-1	TRBJ1-2	-	-	TGTGCCAGCAGTGAATGGGAGAGTCCCTATGGCTACACCTTC	CASSEWESPYGYTF
TRBV11-1	TRBJ2-3	TRBD2	-	TGTGCCAGCGCGGCGGGAGAGGCAGATACGCAGTATTTT	CASAAGEADTQYF
TRBV4-1	TRBJ1-6	-	-	TGCGCCAGCAGCCATCAGGGCAATTCACCCCTCCACTTT	CASSHQGNSPLHF
TRBV9	TRBJ2-1	TRBD2	-	TGTGCCAGCAGCGTAGGCGGCGGGAGGGCCGATGAGCAGTTCTTC	CASSVGGGRADEQFF
TRBV7-3	TRBJ2-3	TRBD2	-	TGTGCCAGCAGGTTAGCGGGGTCGGATACGCAGTATTTT	CASRLAGSDTQYF
TRBV28	TRBJ1-1	-	once	TGTGCCAGCAGTTTGCCTGAGGGCACTGAAGCTTTCTTT	CASSLPEGTEAFF
TRBV9	TRBJ2-3	-	few	TGTGCCAGCAGCCCCCCCGGAGTCGGTAGTTATACGCAGTATTTT	CASSPPGVGSYTQYF
TRBV9	TRBJ2-5	-	-	TGTGCCAGCAGCGTAGCTCGGGGTGATGAGACCCAGTACTTC	CASSVARGDETQYF
TRBV5-5	TRBJ1-1	-	-	TGTGCCAGCGCTCGCGGGGGAGACACTGAAGCTTTCTTT	CASARGGDTEAFF
TRBV9	TRBJ2-2	-	-	TGTGCCAGCAGCGTAGGGCTTGACAGTTACACCGGGGAGCTGTTTTTT	CASSVGLDSYTGELFF
TRBV5-1	TRBJ2-5	TRBD1	-	TGCGCCAGCAGCCCAAGGACAGGGCCCCACGGGGAGACCCAGTACTTC	CASSPRTGPHGETQYF
TRBV7-8	TRBJ1-4	TRBD1	once	TGTGCCAGCAGCTGGACAGGGGGGGGAGAAAAACTGTTTTTT	CASSWTGGGEKLFF
TRBV6-5	TRBJ1-1	-	-	TGTGCCAGCAGTTCCCACGACAGCCTGAACACTGAAGCTTTCTTT	CASSSHDSLNTEAFF
TRBV19	TRBJ1-1	-	-	TGTGCCAGTAGTACCCGGTCTGGTGAAGCTTTCTTT	CASSTRSGEAFF
TRBV24-1	TRBJ2-3	-	-	TGTGCCACCAGTGTATGGCAGGGGGGATCGATGGATACGCAGTATTTT	CATSVWQGGSMDTQYF
TRBV7-8	TRBJ1-3	-	-	TGTGCCAGCAGCTTAGCCCCCCGAGACTACCAAACTCGAAACACCATATATTTT	CASSLAPRDYQTRNTIYF
TRBV7-9	TRBJ1-5	-	-	TGTGCCAGCAGCTTAAATGGGACGGGGGACAATCAGCCCCAGCATTTT	CASSLNGTGDNQPQHF
TRBV28	TRBJ1-3	-	-	TGTGCCAGCAGACAGCACGGCATCTCTGGAAACACCATATATTTT	CASRQHGISGNTIYF
TRBV18	TRBJ1-1	-	-	TGTGCCAGCTCACCAGTGGGAGGGGGAACTGAAGCTTTCTTT	CASSPVGGGTEAFF
TRBV19	TRBJ1-1	TRBD1	-	TGTGCCAGTAGGACAGGGCCGACCCCGAACACTGAAGCTTTCTTT	CASRTGPTPNTEAFF
TRBV5-1	TRBJ2-3	TRBD2	-	TGCGCCAGCAGCCTACTAGCGGTCCCAGATACGCAGTATTTT	CASSLLAVPDTQYF
TRBV5-1	TRBJ2-7	TRBD1	-	TGCGCCAGCAGCTCCAGGGGGCTCTCCTACGAGCAGTACTTC	CASSSRGLSYEQYF
TRBV11-2	TRBJ2-5	-	-	TGTGCCAGCAGCCTCGGGTCCCCCGGAGAGACCCAGTACTTC	CASSLGSPGETQYF
TRBV12-5	TRBJ1-1	-	once	TGTGCTAGTGGTCTACCCCTGGGAGGCAGGGTGGGAACTGAAGCTTTCTTT	CASGLPLGGRVGTEAFF
TRBV28	TRBJ2-7	-	-	TGTGCCAGCAGTTTAACAACCCCCAACGAGCAGTACTTC	CASSLTTPNEQYF
TRBV5-1	TRBJ2-3	-	-	TGCGCCAGCAGCTTGGTCGGGGGAGAGGATACGCAGTATTTT	CASSLVGGEDTQYF
TRBV7-2	TRBJ2-7	-	-	TGTGCCAGCAGCTTAGCGCCAGGGGCGGTTTACGAGCAGTACTTC	CASSLAPGAVYEQYF
TRBV12-3/TRBV12-4	TRBJ2-7	-	-	TGTGCCAGCAACCACGGCTCCTACGAGCAGTACTTC	CASNHGSYEQYF
TRBV3-1/TRBV3-2	TRBJ2-5	-	-	TGTGCCAGCAGCCAAGAGGTTCAGCGACCAGAGACCCAGTACTTC	CASSQEVQRPETQYF
TRBV11-3	TRBJ2-7	TRBD2	few	TGTGCCAGCAGCCCCGGGGGGGCCTACGAGCAGTACTTC	CASSPGGAYEQYF
TRBV27	TRBJ2-2	TRBD1	-	TGTGCCAGCTTAAGGGGGACAGGCATCACCGGGGAGCTGTTTTTT	CASLRGTGITGELFF
TRBV13	TRBJ2-1	TRBD2	once	TGTGCCAGCAGCCCGCGGGGGGAGGGGTTCTTC	CASSPRGEGFF